The 25 T cell receptor beta chains below were found in one sample sequenced in a study of graft-versus-host responses after intestinal transplantation. Repertoires were generated with immunoSEQ multiplex PCR, while TCRdb's copy carries only in-frame clones and drops some. The sample holds 80,000 to 85,000 clones; 91% are singletons and the top ten take nearly 0.1%. The antigens these receptors bind are not known. Here the sequenced sample was unstimulated CD4+ T cells sorted from spleen or lymph node cells, taken before intestinal transplant. The receptors here all came from a human donor who received an intestinal transplant.

The chain combines TRBV4-2 with TRBJ2-3; tentatively, D is TRBD2 (6 bases). V lost 0 bases to trimming and J lost 3 bases, with 16 bases between them. This CDR3 is built from 17 residues. The germline V gene encodes CDR1 LGHNA and CDR2 YNFKEQ. CDR3 protein: CASSQDLLATGTDTQYF. In nucleotides, the CDR3 is TGTGCCAGCAGCCAAGATTTACTAGCAACGGGAACAGATACGCAGTATTTT.

The genes are TRBV9 and TRBJ1-5; 9 nucleotides line up with TRBD1. The length of the CDR3 is 15 residues. V lost 4 bases to trimming and J lost 3 bases; unmatched junction nucleotides: 5. Germline V gene sequence: CDR1 SGDLS, CDR2 YYNGEE. CDR3 amino acids: CASSPRDRDNQPQHF. The CDR3 region has the DNA TGTGCCAGCAGCCCCCGGGACAGGGACAATCAGCCCCAGCATTTT. The full variable domain, in which reference TRBV9 and TRBJ1-5 provide the parts outside the CDR3, is DSGVTQTPKHLITATGQRVTLRCSPRSGDLSVYWYQQSLDQGLQFLIQYYNGEERAKGNILERFSAQQFPDLHSELNLSSLELGDSALYFCASSPRDRDNQPQHFGDGTRLSIL.

The rearrangement links TRBV7-9 to TRBJ1-5; 7 positions match TRBD1. In germline, CDR1 is SEHNR, CDR2 FQNEAQ (reference sequence). CDR3 size: 17 residues. The trim removed 4 bases at V and 2 bases at J, leaving 11 bases unmatched. CDR3 region: CASSSSLTGKGNQPQHF. DNA of the CDR3: TGTGCCAGCAGCTCGAGCCTGACAGGGAAGGGCAATCAGCCCCAGCATTTT.

This clone showed up just a few times. The chain has TRBV25-1 and TRBJ1-4; D is unclear. There are 16 residues in the CDR3. CDR1 MGHDK and CDR2 SYGVNS come from the germline V gene. V gave up 5 bases and J gave up 0 bases, with 13 bases separating them. The CDR3 DNA reads as TGTGCCAGCAGTAGGCCAGACGGGTCAACTAATGAAAAACTGTTTTTT. Translated: CASSRPDGSTNEKLFF.

The chain couples TRBV4-1 to TRBJ2-1; a possible D gene is TRBD1 (6 bases). V was shortened by 3 bases and J by 8 bases, with 8 bases between the two germline ends. From germline, CDR1 is MGHRA and CDR2 YSYEKL. CDR3 size: 12 residues. The CDR3 loop reads CASSHRTDEQFF. In DNA, the CDR3 is TGCGCCAGCAGCCACCGGACAGATGAGCAGTTCTTC.

The chain joins TRBV27 to TRBJ2-3, with D possibly being TRBD1 (6 bases). The CDR3 is made up of 15 amino acids. The germline gives CDR1 MNHEY, CDR2 SMNVEV (reference sequence). With 6 bases removed from V and 1 base from J, the gap between germline ends came to 14 bases. This chain's CDR3 is CASSLQGIRTDTQYF. In DNA form, the CDR3 reads TGTGCCAGCAGCTTGCAGGGGATCCGCACAGATACGCAGTATTTT.

The V call is TRBV5-5, the J call TRBJ1-2, with no clear D. V was pared by 4 bases and J by 7 bases, with 17 bases between. The CDR3 contains 14 residues. Germline V lookup: CDR1 SGHKS, CDR2 YYEKEE (reference sequence). The CDR3 protein is CASSPRLEGSGYTF. In DNA, the CDR3 is TGTGCCAGCAGCCCACGTCTCGAAGGGAGTGGCTACACCTTC.

This rearrangement joins TRBV5-1 to TRBJ1-6, with 7 positions matching TRBD1. Germline CDR1 and CDR2: SGHRS and YFSETQ. Trimming took 0 bases from V and 8 from J; bases not matched to a gene: 5. CDR3 length: 15 residues. The CDR3, as DNA: TGCGCCAGCAGCTTGGACAGGGGCGCCGATTCACCCCTCCACTTT. Translation: CASSLDRGADSPLHF.

This clone was observed once. V and J are TRBV12-5 and TRBJ1-2; 12 bases are a match to TRBD1. The V gene's germline CDR1 is LGHNT and CDR2 FRNRAP. V gave up 6 bases and J gave up 8 bases; unmatched junction bases: 16. The CDR3 is made up of 17 amino acids. DNA for the CDR3: TGTGCTAGTGGCAGAACCTCTGGGACAGGGGGCGCGGGCGGCTACACCTTC. Its protein is CASGRTSGTGGAGGYTF.

This clone was recorded only once. The rearrangement joins TRBV11-3 to TRBJ2-7; 8 bases agree with TRBD1. This CDR3 is 16 amino acids long. The germline V gene encodes CDR1 SGHNT and CDR2 YENEEA. V lost 6 bases, J lost 2 bases, and 12 bases stayed unmatched. The CDR3 nucleotides read TGTGCCAGCAGGTCGGGAACAGGGGGGTCACCCTACGAGCAGTACTTC. Translating it yields CASRSGTGGSPYEQYF.

The gene calls are TRBV19 and TRBJ1-2, with 9 bases aligning to TRBD1. Germline V gives CDR1 LNHDA, CDR2 SQIVND (reference sequence). This CDR3 has 15 residues. Germline trimming cut 6 bases from V and 2 bases from J; bases unmatched to any gene: 7. The CDR3 nucleotides read TGTGCCAGTAGGGACAGGGGTGGTCCCAACTATGGCTACACCTTC. It codes for CASRDRGGPNYGYTF.

The gene calls are TRBV15 and TRBJ2-7, with 10 bases aligning to TRBD2. V was pared by 3 bases and J by 1 base, with 6 bases of the junction left unmatched. The CDR3 sequence is 16 residues long. Germline CDR1 LNHNV, CDR2 YYDKDF (reference sequence). CDR3 sequence: CATSSDTSGVSYEQYF. The DNA of the CDR3 is TGTGCCACCAGCAGCGATACTAGCGGGGTTTCCTACGAGCAGTACTTC.

This chain links TRBV4-3 with TRBJ2-1; D gene ambiguous. The CDR3 extends over 14 amino acids. The V gene lost 0 bases and the J gene lost 3 bases, with 6 bases spanning the gap. Per germline, CDR1 LGHNA and CDR2 YSLEER. For the CDR3, the DNA is TGCGCCAGCAGCCAAGATCACAACTACAATGAGCAGTTCTTC. Protein sequence: CASSQDHNYNEQFF.

The rearrangement links TRBV11-3 to TRBJ2-7, with 7 bases identical to TRBD2. The CDR3 spans 15 residues. V gave up 5 bases and J gave up 2 bases; unmatched junction bases: 9. Germline lookup yields CDR1 SGHNT and CDR2 YENEEA. The CDR3 spells CASSPTSMGTYEQYF. CDR3 bases: TGTGCCAGCAGCCCGACTAGCATGGGGACCTACGAGCAGTACTTC. Supplemented by reference TRBV11-3 and TRBJ2-7, the full variable domain reads EAGVVQSPRYKIIEKKQPVAFWCNPISGHNTLYWYLQNLGQGPELLIRYENEEAVDDSQLPKDRFSAERLKGVDSTLKIQPAELGDSAVYLCASSPTSMGTYEQYFGPGTRLTVT.

The CDR3 is CASTQDAETQYF. CDR3 sequence (DNA): TGTGCCAGCACTCAGGATGCAGAGACCCAGTACTTC. The chain links TRBV2 to TRBJ2-5; D gene unclear. V lost 7 bases, J lost 4 bases, and 10 bases lay in between. The CDR3 length is 12 residues. Germline V lookup: CDR1 SNHLY, CDR2 FYNNEI. Based on the CDR3 plus reference TRBV2 and TRBJ2-5, the full variable domain is EPEVTQTPSHQVTQMGQEVILRCVPISNHLYFYWYRQILGQKVEFLVSFYNNEISEKSEIFDDQFSVERPDGSNFTLKIRSTKLEDSAMYFCASTQDAETQYFGPGTRLLVL.

The chain has TRBV29-1 and TRBJ2-7, with TRBD1 identical over 10 bases. The germline V gene has CDR1 SQVTM and CDR2 ANQGSEA. There are 13 residues in the CDR3. V was pared by 6 bases and J by 3 bases, with 5 bases of the junction left unmatched. DNA for the CDR3: TGCAGCGTCGCCGGGACAGGGGTCTACGAGCAGTACTTC. Translating it yields CSVAGTGVYEQYF.

V gene TRBV6-5 combines with J gene TRBJ1-6; 9 positions match TRBD1. CDR3 length: 16 amino acids. The germline gives CDR1 MNHEY, CDR2 SVGAGI. V shed 2 bases and J 6 bases; nucleotides not matched to a gene: 5. CDR3: CASSYGGGQGNSPLHF. CDR3 DNA sequence: TGTGCCAGCAGTTACGGGGGGGGACAGGGTAATTCACCCCTCCACTTT.

The chain has TRBV4-1 and TRBJ2-5, with 8 nucleotides matching TRBD2. The CDR3 consists of 16 residues. CDR1 is MGHRA and CDR2 is YSYEKL in the germline V gene. The V and J ends lost 1 base and 1 base, in that order; junction bases with no gene match: 5. This CDR3 reads CASSQVAGGAQETQYF. CDR3 nucleotides: TGCGCCAGCAGCCAAGTAGCCGGGGGGGCCCAAGAGACCCAGTACTTC.

The chain employs TRBV7-2 and TRBJ2-7; 7 nucleotides align to TRBD1. CDR3 length equals 16 residues. Germline V CDR1 and CDR2: SGHTA, FQGNSA. V dropped 5 bases and J dropped 2; count of bases not matched to a gene: 12. CDR3: CASSARQGGDTYEQYF. In DNA form, the CDR3 reads TGTGCCAGCAGCGCCCGACAGGGTGGGGATACCTACGAGCAGTACTTC.

V usage is TRBV7-9 and J usage is TRBJ2-5; 10 bases align to TRBD2. The length of the CDR3 is 15 residues. J lost 5 bases, V lost 5 bases, and 8 bases had no gene match. Germline V gene data show CDR1 as SEHNR and CDR2 as FQNEAQ (reference sequence). This chain's CDR3 is CASSPRAGGPETQYF. As DNA, the CDR3 is TGTGCCAGCAGCCCGCGAGCGGGGGGGCCGGAGACCCAGTACTTC.

This clone occurred once. The chain couples TRBV7-9 to TRBJ1-1; D gene unclear. V was trimmed by 5 bases and J by 7 bases, leaving 11 bases between them. Germline loops: CDR1 SEHNR, CDR2 FQNEAQ (reference sequence). The length of the CDR3 is 12 residues. CDR3 DNA sequence: TGTGCCAGCAGCCGTGACATTATTGAAGCTTTCTTT. Encoded protein: CASSRDIIEAFF. The entire variable domain, with the rest obtained from reference TRBV7-9 and TRBJ1-1, is as follows: DTGVSQNPRHKITKRGQNVTFRCDPISEHNRLYWYRQTLGQGPEFLTYFQNEAQLEKSRLLSDRFSAERPKGSFSTLEIQRTEQGDSAMYLCASSRDIIEAFFGQGTRLTVV.

This clone was counted a single time. V usage is TRBV18 and J usage is TRBJ1-1, with D maybe TRBD1 (5 bases). This CDR3 is 13 amino acids long. V was trimmed by 4 bases and J by 5 bases, leaving 11 bases between them. The germline gives CDR1 KGHSH, CDR2 LQKENI. The CDR3 loop reads CASSLPGGTEAFF. DNA for the CDR3: TGTGCCAGCTCACTCCCGGGGGGAACTGAAGCTTTCTTT.

The rearrangement uses TRBV4-1 and TRBJ1-2; D ambiguous. The germline CDR1 and CDR2 sequences are MGHRA and YSYEKL. Trimming stripped 0 bases from V and 1 base from J, with 9 bases between. The CDR3 has 15 amino acids. CDR3 DNA sequence: TGCGCCAGCAGCCAAGACGCACAGCTTAACTATGGCTACACCTTC. It translates to CASSQDAQLNYGYTF.

The chain carries TRBV7-2 and TRBJ2-7; D is uncertain. The ends were cut back, 1 base at V and 4 bases at J, with 5 bases in the middle. CDR1 is SGHTA and CDR2 is FQGNSA in the germline V gene. The CDR3 has 12 amino acids. The CDR3 nucleotides read TGTGCCAGCAGCTTAGTACAGTACGAGCAGTACTTC. It is translated as CASSLVQYEQYF. The full variable domain, in which reference TRBV7-2 and TRBJ2-7 provide the parts outside the CDR3, is GAGVSQSPSNKVTEKGKDVELRCDPISGHTALYWYRQSLGQGLEFLIYFQGNSAPDKSGLPSDRFSAERTGGSVSTLTIQRTQQEDSAVYLCASSLVQYEQYFGPGTRLTVT.

The genes are TRBV7-8 and TRBJ2-7; the D gene is possibly TRBD1 (5 bases). This CDR3 has 15 amino acids. Germline V gene sequence: CDR1 SGHVS, CDR2 FQNEAQ. V dropped 3 bases and J dropped 1 base, with 13 bases sitting between them. The CDR3 is CASSFVLGESYEQYF. The CDR3 region has the DNA TGTGCCAGCAGCTTCGTGCTAGGGGAATCCTACGAGCAGTACTTC.